This T cell receptor (beta chain) was captured in a study of cytotoxic CD8 clonotypes in ibrutinib-treated CLL. Study-wide context: Across samples, productive templates numbered approximately 250,000 and productive rearrangements reached approximately 94,000 on average.

Of note for this clone: Its antigen is unknown.

V was shortened by 6 bases and J by 1 base, with 10 bases between the two germline ends. This CDR3 is built from 14 residues. Germline CDR1 reads LNHDA; CDR2 reads SQIVND (reference sequence). Study outcomes and limitations: Stable or contracted on treatment, public clonotypes were also uncommon.

Using immunoSEQ multiplex PCR, the repertoire was profiled, and TCRdb retains in-frame clones only, with some absent. The top ten hold 37% of the sample, which has 90,000 to 150,000 clones, approximately 58% seen once. The sequence derives from a human donor with chronic lymphocytic leukemia. The sample in question was PBMCs, obtained after 24 months of ibrutinib treatment. J is TRBJ1-5 and V is TRBV19; D gene unclear. The CDR3 region has the DNA TGTGCCAGTAGGGACCCGCTGAGCAATCAGCCCCAGCATTTT. Translation gives CASRDPLSNQPQHF.